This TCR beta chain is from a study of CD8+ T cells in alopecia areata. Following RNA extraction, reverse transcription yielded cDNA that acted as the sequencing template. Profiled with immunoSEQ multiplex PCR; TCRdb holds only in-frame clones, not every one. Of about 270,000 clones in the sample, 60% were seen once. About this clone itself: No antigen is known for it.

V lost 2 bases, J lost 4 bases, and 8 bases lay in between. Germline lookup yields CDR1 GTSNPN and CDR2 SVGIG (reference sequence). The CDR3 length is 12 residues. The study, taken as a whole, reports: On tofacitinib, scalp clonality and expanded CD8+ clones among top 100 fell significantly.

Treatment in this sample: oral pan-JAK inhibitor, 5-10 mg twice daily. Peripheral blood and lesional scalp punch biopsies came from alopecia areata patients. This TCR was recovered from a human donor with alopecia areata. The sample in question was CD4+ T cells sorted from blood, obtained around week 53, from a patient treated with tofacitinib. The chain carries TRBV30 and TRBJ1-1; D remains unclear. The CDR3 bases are TGTGCCTGGAGTAAGGGTATCACTGAAGCTTTCTTT. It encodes CAWSKGITEAFF.